These 12 T cell receptor beta chains originate from one sample sequenced in a study of cytomegalovirus exposure and HLA in healthy donors. Researchers ran the PCR with 60 Vbeta and 13 Jbeta primers. The method was immunoSEQ multiplex PCR; TCRdb's version includes in-frame clones alone and lacks a portion of them. This table holds over 150,000 clones, 68% found once. What was sequenced was PBMCs. The receptor source for this set is a man between 45 and 60 years old in good health and CMV-seronegative.

This chain uses TRBV7-9 with TRBJ2-7; a possible D gene is TRBD1 (5 bases). The germline gives CDR1 SEHNR, CDR2 FQNEAQ (reference sequence). The CDR3 extends over 14 amino acids. The V and J ends lost 5 bases and 2 bases respectively, with 13 bases between them. CDR3 nucleotide sequence: TGTGCCAGCAGCCCAACACCAGGGACCTACGAGCAGTACTTC. Residues: CASSPTPGTYEQYF.

This clone was counted a single time. The V gene is TRBV5-6, the J gene TRBJ1-2; 9 bases fit TRBD1. Trimming cost V 4 bases and J 4 bases; bases outside gene matches: 11. This CDR3 is 16 amino acids long. Germline loops: CDR1 SGHDT, CDR2 YYEEEE. The CDR3 loop reads CASSLGQGIQSYGYTF. CDR3 DNA: TGTGCCAGCAGCCTGGGACAGGGAATACAATCCTATGGCTACACCTTC.

This clone has a handful of counts. The chain recombines TRBV5-1 with TRBJ2-5, with 10 bases lining up with TRBD2. This CDR3 is 16 amino acids long. Germline CDR1 is SGHRS and CDR2 is YFSETQ. The V segment lost 0 bases and the J segment 1 base; nucleotides outside the gene matches: 3. The CDR3 DNA reads as TGCGCCAGCAGCTTGGTAGCGGGGGGCAGCCAAGAGACCCAGTACTTC. Protein: CASSLVAGGSQETQYF.

J is TRBJ1-1 and V is TRBV10-1; D ambiguous. Trimming left V 5 bases short and J 0 bases short, with 7 bases between. CDR1 is WNHNN, CDR2 SYGVQD, per germline (reference sequence). This CDR3 is built from 13 residues. DNA for the CDR3: TGCGCCAGCAGTTTCTCCCTGAACACTGAAGCTTTCTTT. This gives the protein CASSFSLNTEAFF.

The chain recombines TRBV6-1 with TRBJ2-7; 9 bases fit TRBD1. The CDR3 contains 15 residues. The junction had 10 bases not matched to a gene; V was cut back by 5 bases and J by 5 bases. Looked up from germline, CDR1 is MNHNS and CDR2 is SASEGT. The CDR3 DNA reads TGTGCCAGCAGTTCTCCCGGGACAGGGAGGCACGAGCAGTACTTC. Its protein is CASSSPGTGRHEQYF.

The chain joins TRBV10-3 to TRBJ1-5; 9 nucleotides agree with TRBD1. Unmatched junction bases numbered 3, after V lost 3 bases and J lost 6 bases. CDR3 length: 14 residues. In germline, CDR1 is ENHRY, CDR2 SYGVKD. CDR3 region: CAISDGTGIQPQHF. In DNA form, the CDR3 reads TGTGCCATCAGTGATGGGACAGGGATTCAGCCCCAGCATTTT.

The chain joins TRBV7-2 to TRBJ2-1; 7 nucleotides agree with TRBD1. The J segment lost 6 bases and the V segment lost 4 bases, leaving 6 bases of the junction unmatched. The CDR3 totals 14 residues. Germline CDR1 SGHTA, CDR2 FQGNSA. In DNA form, the CDR3 reads TGTGCCAGCAGCTCTCAGACAGGGCTCAATGAGCAGTTCTTC. Its protein product is CASSSQTGLNEQFF.

V and J are TRBV28 and TRBJ1-4; TRBD1 matches at 8 bases. The V segment lost 1 base and the J segment 7 bases; nucleotides outside the gene matches: 2. The CDR3 sequence is 14 residues long. Germline V gives CDR1 MDHEN, CDR2 SYDVKM. CDR3: CASSLLQGGEKLFF. Here the CDR3 DNA reads TGTGCCAGCAGTTTATTACAGGGGGGTGAAAAACTGTTTTTT. The entire variable domain, with the rest obtained from reference TRBV28 and TRBJ1-4, is as follows: DVKVTQSSRYLVKRTGEKVFLECVQDMDHENMFWYRQDPGLGLRLIYFSYDVKMKEKGDIPEGYSVSREKKERFSLILESASTNQTSMYLCASSLLQGGEKLFFGSGTQLSVL.

This clone was recorded once. The chain is built from TRBV5-1 and TRBJ2-7; 9 bases are a match to TRBD2. CDR3 length equals 15 residues. After removal of 4 bases from V and 3 bases from J, the junction contained 8 bases not matched to a gene. CDR1 and CDR2 (germline): SGHRS, YFSETQ. The CDR3 region has the DNA TGCGCCAGCAGCCCGACCAGCGGGGGGCACTACGAGCAGTACTTC. Translation gives CASSPTSGGHYEQYF.

The rearrangement links TRBV5-1 to TRBJ1-4; 7 positions match TRBD1. V shed 4 bases and J 4 bases; nucleotides not matched to a gene: 4. The V gene's germline CDR1 is SGHRS and CDR2 YFSETQ. The CDR3 covers 14 residues. The CDR3 protein is CASSTGQSNEKLFF. Written as DNA, the CDR3 is TGCGCCAGCAGCACGGGACAGAGTAATGAAAAACTGTTTTTT.

The J gene is TRBJ2-3, the V gene TRBV18; D is perhaps TRBD2 (6 bases). Germline values: CDR1 KGHSH, CDR2 LQKENI. CDR3 length: 15 amino acids. The V and J ends lost 2 bases and 5 bases respectively, with 14 bases between them. The DNA of the CDR3 is TGTGCCAGCTCACCATTCGGGGGAATCCAAGATACGCAGTATTTT. Translated: CASSPFGGIQDTQYF.

CDR3 in DNA: TGTGCCAGCAGCTTCTGGGAGGGCGGGGAGCTGTTTTTT. It specifies CASSFWEGGELFF. The rearrangement uses TRBV7-2 and TRBJ2-2; the match to TRBD2 covers 7 bases. The CDR3 is 13 amino acids. The junction had 2 bases not matched to a gene; V was cut back by 3 bases and J by 7 bases. The V gene's germline CDR1 is SGHTA and CDR2 FQGNSA. The full variable domain, in which reference TRBV7-2 and TRBJ2-2 provide the parts outside the CDR3, is GAGVSQSPSNKVTEKGKDVELRCDPISGHTALYWYRQSLGQGLEFLIYFQGNSAPDKSGLPSDRFSAERTGGSVSTLTIQRTQQEDSAVYLCASSFWEGGELFFGEGSRLTVL.